This entry features one T cell receptor (beta chain) sequence. Its antigen is not identified. The assay was immunoSEQ multiplex PCR, and TCRdb's table has in-frame clones only and misses some. The sample lists about 3,700 clones; around 59% were seen once. This CDR3 has 15 amino acids. Germline V gene sequence: CDR1 MNHEY, CDR2 SVGEGT. The junction had 7 bases not matched to a gene; V was cut back by 5 bases and J by 3 bases. The entry originates in a study of tissue T cells after allogeneic stem cell transplantation. Turning to the study itself: Pathologist review favored tissue samples showing histologically apparent lymphocytes.

Findings and caveats of the study: In patients and mice, blood and spleen missed much of tissue repertoire. Some tissue clones might be persisting host cells; their alloreactivity or antigen specificity was not determined. The patient cohort was small and clinically heterogeneous, with limited sampling depth.

The J gene is TRBJ2-7, the V gene TRBV6-2 or TRBV6-3, with 10 bases that match TRBD1. The sequencing here drew on tissue from the ileum, taken at autopsy. The TCR was taken from an older male donor with lung cancer. Here the CDR3 DNA reads TGTGCCAGCAGTAATTATGGACAGGGGGTCTACGAGCAGTACTTC. Protein: CASSNYGQGVYEQYF.